This record covers a single T cell receptor (beta chain). Its antigen remains unidentified. The source of the sample is a study of cytomegalovirus exposure and HLA in healthy donors. Study in general: Early released data comprised some 85 million unique TCRs from HLA-typed donors. Of all 370 or so donors who were genotyped, roughly 81% belonged to the Caucasian-associated ancestry cluster.

Study conclusions and caveats: Reports credit the classifier with highly specific, highly sensitive diagnosis of cytomegalovirus status.

Amplification used 60 Vbeta primers and 13 Jbeta primers. Clones were read by immunoSEQ multiplex PCR, and TCRdb kept only the in-frame ones, dropping some. This sample carries under 200,000 clones, approximately 80% of them seen once, and the ten largest clones take over 2.5%. This CDR3 region has 13 residues. Germline loops: CDR1 LGHNT, CDR2 FRNRAP. V was trimmed by 5 bases and J by 8 bases, leaving 13 bases between them. Each donor was healthy, and each was a bone marrow donor. V and J are TRBV12-5 and TRBJ2-1, with a possible D match to TRBD2 (7 bases). This receptor was obtained from a woman aged 40 to 49 in good health and CMV-seropositive. The sequencing input was PBMCs. CDR3 residues: CASGPRGGDEQFF. Written as DNA, the CDR3 is TGTGCTAGTGGTCCAAGGGGGGGGGATGAGCAGTTCTTC.